This T cell receptor (delta chain) was captured in a study of Vδ1+ human thymocytes. Thymocytes were sorted as CD3+ TCRVdelta1+ TCRVdelta2- after alphabeta T cell depletion. Sequences come from RNA converted to cDNA by reverse transcription. CDR3 amplicons came from multiplex PCR with pooled V-gene forward and constant-region reverse primers. TCRdb re-called the multiplex PCR reads through CATT. The table has about 54,000 delta-chain clones, roughly 15% seen once. CDR3 size: 15 residues. CDR1 is TSWWSYY, CDR2 QGS, per germline. V lost 1 base and J lost 0, with 9 bases in between. Worth noting for this clone: Its antigen is undetermined. Distinct nucleotide sequences in the sample also encode this CDR3.

Regarding the study as a whole: Approximately 20% of thymic delta-chain sequences were Vdelta2, with few Vdelta3, unlike blood Vdelta1+ controls. Thymic TRG and TRD repertoires appeared highly polyclonal, with Gaussian CDR3 length distributions.

Sequencing was carried out using Vdelta1+ gamma-delta thymocytes from the thymus. Noted subset: FACS-sorted CD3+ TCRalphabeta- TCRVdelta1+ TCRVdelta2- thymocytes. The V gene is TRDV1, the J gene TRDJ1; tentatively, D is TRDD3 (5 bases). This sequence was found in a boy younger than two who had congenital heart surgery. CDR3 sequence (DNA): TGTGCTCTTGGGGAACCAGGGGGTTACACCGATAAACTCATCTTT. Residues: CALGEPGGYTDKLIF.